The source of this T cell receptor (beta chain) is a study of T cells after yellow fever vaccination. Across the whole study: Low-cell-number fractions were prepared with SMART-Seq v4 Ultra Low Input. Whole-study results and caveats: A limited proportion of clonotypes was detected within both the CD4 and CD8 compartments. The study noted that FACS-sorted repertoires could contain abundant clonotypes contaminating from the bulk population.

This CDR3 region has 13 residues. V dropped 7 bases and J dropped 3; count of bases not matched to a gene: 3. Germline V lookup: CDR1 MNHNS, CDR2 SASEGT. Generation of TCR cDNA used 5'RACE template switching (which added a universal primer site and UMIs). Using its own MiXCR run on the 5' RACE reads, TCRdb lists one record per CDR3 protein. The profile shows approximately 330,000 distinct CDR3 sequences, roughly an eighth of them singletons. Comment on this clonotype: The antigen remains undetermined.

This TCR derives from a man between 18 and 35 years old who received the YFV17D yellow fever vaccine. The specimen was CD4+ T cells sorted from PBMCs, collected 15 days after the yellow fever booster vaccination. The chain joins TRBV6-1 to TRBJ2-1, with 7 nucleotides matching TRBD1. The CDR3 coding sequence is TGTGCCAGCATTGACAGGGTCTACAATGAGCAGTTCTTC. Its protein is CASIDRVYNEQFF.